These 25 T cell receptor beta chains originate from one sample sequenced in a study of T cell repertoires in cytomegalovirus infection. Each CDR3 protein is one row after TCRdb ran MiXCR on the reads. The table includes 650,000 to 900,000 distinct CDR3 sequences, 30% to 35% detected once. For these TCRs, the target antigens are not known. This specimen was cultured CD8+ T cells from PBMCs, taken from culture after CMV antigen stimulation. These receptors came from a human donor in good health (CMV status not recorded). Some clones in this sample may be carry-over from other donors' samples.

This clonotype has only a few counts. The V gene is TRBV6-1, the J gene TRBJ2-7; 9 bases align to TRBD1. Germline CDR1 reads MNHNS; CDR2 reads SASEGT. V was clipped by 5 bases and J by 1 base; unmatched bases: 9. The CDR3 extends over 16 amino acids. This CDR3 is CASSIHRGLPSYEQYF. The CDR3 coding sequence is TGTGCCAGCAGTATCCACAGGGGGCTTCCTTCCTACGAGCAGTACTTC.

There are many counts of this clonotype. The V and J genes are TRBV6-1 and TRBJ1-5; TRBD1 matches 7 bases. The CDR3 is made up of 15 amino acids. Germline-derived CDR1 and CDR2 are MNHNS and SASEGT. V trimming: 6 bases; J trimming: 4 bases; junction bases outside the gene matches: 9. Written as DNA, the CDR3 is TGTGCCAGCAGCATACAGGACAGGTTGAATCAGCCCCAGCATTTT. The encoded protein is CASSIQDRLNQPQHF.

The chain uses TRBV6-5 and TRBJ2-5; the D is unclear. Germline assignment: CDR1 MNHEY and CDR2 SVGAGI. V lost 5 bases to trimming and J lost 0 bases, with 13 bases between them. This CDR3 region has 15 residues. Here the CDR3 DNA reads TGTGCCAGCAGTGAATGGATAGACAACCAAGAGACCCAGTACTTC. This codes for CASSEWIDNQETQYF.

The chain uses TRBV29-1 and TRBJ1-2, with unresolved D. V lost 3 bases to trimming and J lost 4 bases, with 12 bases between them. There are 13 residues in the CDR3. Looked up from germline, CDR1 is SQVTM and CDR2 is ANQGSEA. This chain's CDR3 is CSVEAGRRYGYTF. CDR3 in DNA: TGCAGCGTTGAGGCGGGCAGGCGCTATGGCTACACCTTC.

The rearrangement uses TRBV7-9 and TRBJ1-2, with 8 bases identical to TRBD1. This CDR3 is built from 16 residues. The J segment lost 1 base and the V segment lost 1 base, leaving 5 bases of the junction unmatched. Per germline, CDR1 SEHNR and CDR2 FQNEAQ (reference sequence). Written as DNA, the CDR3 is TGTGCCAGCAGCTTAGGTGCGGGACAGGTTAACTATGGCTACACCTTC. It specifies CASSLGAGQVNYGYTF.

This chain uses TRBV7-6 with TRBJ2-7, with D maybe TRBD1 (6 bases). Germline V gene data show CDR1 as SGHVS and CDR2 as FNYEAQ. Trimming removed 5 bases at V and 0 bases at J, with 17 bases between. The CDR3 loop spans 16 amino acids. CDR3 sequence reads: CASSESQGSNSYEQYF. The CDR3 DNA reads TGTGCCAGCAGCGAAAGCCAGGGGTCTAACTCCTACGAGCAGTACTTC.

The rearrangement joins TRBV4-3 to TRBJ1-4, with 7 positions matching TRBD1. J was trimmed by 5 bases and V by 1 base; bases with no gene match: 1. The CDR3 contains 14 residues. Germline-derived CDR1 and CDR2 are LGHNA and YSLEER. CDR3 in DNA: TGCGCCAGCAGCCAAGGGGGACAGAATGAAAAACTGTTTTTT. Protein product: CASSQGGQNEKLFF.

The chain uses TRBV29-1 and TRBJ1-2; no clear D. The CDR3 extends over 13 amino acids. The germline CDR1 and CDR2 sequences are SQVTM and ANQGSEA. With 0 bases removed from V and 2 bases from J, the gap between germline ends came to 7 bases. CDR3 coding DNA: TGCAGCGTTGAAGACGGGATCAACTATGGCTACACCTTC. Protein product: CSVEDGINYGYTF.

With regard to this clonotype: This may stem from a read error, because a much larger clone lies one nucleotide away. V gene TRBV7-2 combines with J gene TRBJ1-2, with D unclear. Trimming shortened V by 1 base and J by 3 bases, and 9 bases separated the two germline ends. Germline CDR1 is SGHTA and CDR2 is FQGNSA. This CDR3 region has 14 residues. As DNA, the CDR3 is TGTACCAGCAGCTTAGAAGGGCGATACTATGGCTACACCTTC. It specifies CTSSLEGRYYGYTF. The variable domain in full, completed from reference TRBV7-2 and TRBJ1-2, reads GAGVSQSPSNKVTEKGKDVELRCDPISGHTALYWYRQSLGQGLEFLIYFQGNSAPDKSGLPSDRFSAERTGGSVSTLTIQRTQQEDSAVYLCTSSLEGRYYGYTFGSGTRLTVV.

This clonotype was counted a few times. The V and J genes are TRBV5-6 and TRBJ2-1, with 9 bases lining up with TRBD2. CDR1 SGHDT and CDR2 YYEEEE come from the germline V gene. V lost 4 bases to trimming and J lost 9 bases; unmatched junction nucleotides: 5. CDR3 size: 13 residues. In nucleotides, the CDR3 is TGTGCCAGCAGCGCGGGAGGGCCCGGTGAGCAGTTCTTC. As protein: CASSAGGPGEQFF. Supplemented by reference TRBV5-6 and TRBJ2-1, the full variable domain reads DAGVTQSPTHLIKTRGQQVTLRCSPKSGHDTVSWYQQALGQGPQFIFQYYEEEERQRGNFPDRFSGHQFPNYSSELNVNALLLGDSALYLCASSAGGPGEQFFGPGTRLTVL.

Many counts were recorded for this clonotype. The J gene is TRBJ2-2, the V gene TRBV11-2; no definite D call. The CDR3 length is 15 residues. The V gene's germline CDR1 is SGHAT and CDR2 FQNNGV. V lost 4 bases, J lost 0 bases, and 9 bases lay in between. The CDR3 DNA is TGTGCCAGCAGCTCACGGGCGGCGAACACCGGGGAGCTGTTTTTT. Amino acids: CASSSRAANTGELFF.

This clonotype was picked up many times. CDR3 region: CAGEADNTDTQYF. The CDR3 nucleotides read TGTGCCGGAGAAGCGGACAACACAGATACGCAGTATTTT. The chain employs TRBV7-2 and TRBJ2-3, with D perhaps given as TRBD1 or TRBD2 (5 bases each). Germline CDR1 reads SGHTA; CDR2 reads FQGNSA. The V and J ends lost 11 bases and 2 bases respectively, with 14 bases between them. The CDR3 length is 13 residues.

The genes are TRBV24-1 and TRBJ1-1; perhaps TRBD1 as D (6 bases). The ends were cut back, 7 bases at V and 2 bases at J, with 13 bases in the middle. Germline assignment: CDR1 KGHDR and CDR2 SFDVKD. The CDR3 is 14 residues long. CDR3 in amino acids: CATRGRGENTEAFF. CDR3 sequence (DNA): TGTGCCACCAGGGGCAGGGGAGAAAACACTGAAGCTTTCTTT.

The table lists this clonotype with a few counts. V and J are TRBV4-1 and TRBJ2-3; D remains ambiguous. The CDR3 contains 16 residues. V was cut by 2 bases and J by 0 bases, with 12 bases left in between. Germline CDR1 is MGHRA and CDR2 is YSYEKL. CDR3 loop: CASSQKPPDSTDTQYF. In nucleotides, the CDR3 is TGCGCCAGCAGCCAAAAGCCCCCGGACAGCACAGATACGCAGTATTTT.

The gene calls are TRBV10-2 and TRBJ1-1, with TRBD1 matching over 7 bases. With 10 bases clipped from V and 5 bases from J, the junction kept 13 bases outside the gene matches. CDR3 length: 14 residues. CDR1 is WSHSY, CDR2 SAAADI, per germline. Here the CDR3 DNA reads TGCGCCACCCTGGGGGAGACAGGGCGGACTGAAGCTTTCTTT. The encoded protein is CATLGETGRTEAFF.

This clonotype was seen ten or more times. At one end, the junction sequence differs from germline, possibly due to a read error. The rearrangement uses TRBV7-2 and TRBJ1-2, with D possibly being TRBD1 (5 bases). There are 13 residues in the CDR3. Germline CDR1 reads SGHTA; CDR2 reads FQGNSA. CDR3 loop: CASSPDNRQGVSF. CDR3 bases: TGTGCCAGCAGTCCCGACAATCGCCAGGGAGTCTCCTTC. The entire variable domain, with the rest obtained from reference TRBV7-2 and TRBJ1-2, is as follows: GAGVSQSPSNKVTEKGKDVELRCDPISGHTALYWYRQSLGQGLEFLIYFQGNSAPDKSGLPSDRFSAERTGGSVSTLTIQRTQQEDSAVYLCASSPDNRQGVSFGSGTRLTVV.

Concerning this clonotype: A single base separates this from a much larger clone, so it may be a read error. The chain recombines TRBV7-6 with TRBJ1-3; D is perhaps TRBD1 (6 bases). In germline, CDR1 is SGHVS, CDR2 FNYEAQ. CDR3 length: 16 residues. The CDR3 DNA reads TGTGCCAGCAGCTCGGAGGGGGGAAGCTCTGGAAACAACATATATTTT. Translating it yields CASSSEGGSSGNNIYF. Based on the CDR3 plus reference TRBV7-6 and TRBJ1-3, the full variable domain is GAGVSQSPRYKVTKRGQDVALRCDPISGHVSLYWYRQALGQGPEFLTYFNYEAQQDKSGLPNDRFSAERPEGSISTLTIQRTEQRDSAMYRCASSSEGGSSGNNIYFGEGSWLTVV.

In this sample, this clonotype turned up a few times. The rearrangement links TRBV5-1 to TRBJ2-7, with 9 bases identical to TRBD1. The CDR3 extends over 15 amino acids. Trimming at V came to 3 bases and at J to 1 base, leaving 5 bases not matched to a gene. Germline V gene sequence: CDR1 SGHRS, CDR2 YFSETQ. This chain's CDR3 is CASSSTGGWSYEQYF. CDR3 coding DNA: TGCGCCAGCAGCTCGACAGGGGGGTGGTCCTACGAGCAGTACTTC.

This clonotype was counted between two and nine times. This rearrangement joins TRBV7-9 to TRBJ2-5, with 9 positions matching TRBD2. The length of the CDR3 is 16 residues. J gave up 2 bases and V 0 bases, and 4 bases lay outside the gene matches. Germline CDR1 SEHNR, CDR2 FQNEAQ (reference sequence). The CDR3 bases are TGTGCCAGCAGCTTAGCTGTTCTAGCGGGGCAAGAGACCCAGTACTTC. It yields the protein CASSLAVLAGQETQYF. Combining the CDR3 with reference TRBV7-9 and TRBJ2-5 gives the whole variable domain DTGVSQNPRHKITKRGQNVTFRCDPISEHNRLYWYRQTLGQGPEFLTYFQNEAQLEKSRLLSDRFSAERPKGSFSTLEIQRTEQGDSAMYLCASSLAVLAGQETQYFGPGTRLLVL.

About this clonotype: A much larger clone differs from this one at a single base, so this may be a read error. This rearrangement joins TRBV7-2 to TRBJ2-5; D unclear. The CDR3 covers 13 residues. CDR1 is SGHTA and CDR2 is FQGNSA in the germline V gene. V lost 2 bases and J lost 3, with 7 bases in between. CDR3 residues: CASSLWIEETQYF. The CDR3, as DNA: TGTGCCAGCAGCTTATGGATAGAAGAGACCCAGTACTTC.

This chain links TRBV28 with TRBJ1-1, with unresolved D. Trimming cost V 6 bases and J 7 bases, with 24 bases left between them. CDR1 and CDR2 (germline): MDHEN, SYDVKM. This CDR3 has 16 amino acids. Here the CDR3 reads CASSPRVAGRFLEAFF. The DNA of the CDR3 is TGTGCCAGCAGCCCCCGGGTGGCCGGCCGTTTTCTTGAAGCTTTCTTT. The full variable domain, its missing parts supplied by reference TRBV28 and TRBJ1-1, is DVKVTQSSRYLVKRTGEKVFLECVQDMDHENMFWYRQDPGLGLRLIYFSYDVKMKEKGDIPEGYSVSREKKERFSLILESASTNQTSMYLCASSPRVAGRFLEAFFGQGTRLTVV.

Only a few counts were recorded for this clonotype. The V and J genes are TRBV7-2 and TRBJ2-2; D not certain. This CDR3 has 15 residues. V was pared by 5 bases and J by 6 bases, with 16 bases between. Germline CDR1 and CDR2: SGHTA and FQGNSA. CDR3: CASSLRDTAAGELFF. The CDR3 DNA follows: TGTGCCAGCAGCCTCCGTGACACGGCGGCCGGGGAGCTGTTTTTT.

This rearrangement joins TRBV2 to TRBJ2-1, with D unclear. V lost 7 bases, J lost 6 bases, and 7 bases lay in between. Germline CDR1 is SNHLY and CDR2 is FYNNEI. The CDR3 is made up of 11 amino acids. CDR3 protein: CASITRNEQFF. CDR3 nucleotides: TGTGCCAGCATAACCCGCAATGAGCAGTTCTTC.

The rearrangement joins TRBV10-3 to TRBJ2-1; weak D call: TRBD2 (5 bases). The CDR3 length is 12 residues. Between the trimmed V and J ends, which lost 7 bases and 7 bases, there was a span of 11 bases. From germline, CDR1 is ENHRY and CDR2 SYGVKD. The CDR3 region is CAIKTSRNEQFF. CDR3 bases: TGTGCCATCAAAACTAGTCGGAATGAGCAGTTCTTC.

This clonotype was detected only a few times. CDR3 amino acids: CASSLIGRAATDTQYF. The CDR3 DNA reads TGTGCCAGCAGTTTAATAGGAAGGGCGGCGACAGATACGCAGTATTTT. The rearrangement joins TRBV12-3 or TRBV12-4 to TRBJ2-3, with unresolved D. V lost 2 bases and J 3 bases, leaving 15 bases between the germline ends. The CDR3 runs to 16 residues.